This T cell receptor beta chain was observed in a study of spatial heterogeneity in lung cancer. A distinct unique molecular identifier was carried by each TCR cDNA molecule. TCRdb re-analysed the 5' RACE reads in MiXCR, keeping a single row per CDR3 protein. The sample comprises about 70,000 distinct CDR3 sequences, 8% to 10% of which are singletons, and 1.9% rests with the top ten. This clonotype has ten or more counts. Its specificity is unknown. Between the trimmed V and J ends, which lost 2 bases and 2 bases, there was a span of 6 bases. This CDR3 is built from 13 residues. Germline CDR1 reads MNHEY; CDR2 reads SMNVEV (reference sequence). General study findings and limits: Among blood samples, ubiquitous expanded tumor TCRs appeared more at resection than at follow-up.

Time point defined: blood at routine non-recurrence follow-up after resection. TCRs were sequenced from unsorted whole RNA of tumor, nontumor lung or PBMC. The sequence was obtained from a female donor with early-stage non-small cell lung cancer. This specimen consisted of PBMCs, obtained at follow-up. The chain carries TRBV27 and TRBJ1-1; no reliable D call. The CDR3 here is CASSLQANTEAFF. The CDR3, as DNA: TGTGCCAGCAGTTTACAGGCTAACACTGAAGCTTTCTTT.